A selection of T cell receptor beta chains follows, all from one sample in a study of T cell responses to AZD1222 COVID-19 vaccine. Repertoires were generated with immunoSEQ multiplex PCR, while TCRdb's copy carries only in-frame clones and drops some. Among 150,000 to 200,000 clones listed, roughly 92% were seen once. The specimen comprised peripheral blood, sampled on day 0 of AZD1222 vaccination. All receptors come from an adult in good health. CDR3s include the opening cysteine and the closing phenylalanine or tryptophan. D genes are given only for firm matches. Clone size appears in some rows only: once, few, many, or a class for an expanded clone.

clone size: NA
J gene: TRBJ1-5
V gene: TRBV3-1/TRBV3-2
D gene: NA
CDR3 DNA: TGTGCCAGCAGCCCCACAGAAATCAATCAGCCCCAGCATTTT
CDR3 protein: CASSPTEINQPQHF

clone size: NA
J gene: TRBJ2-7
V gene: TRBV6-5
D gene: TRBD1
CDR3 DNA: TGTGCCAGCAGTCGGACAGGGACTTCCGGCGAGCAGTACTTC
CDR3 protein: CASSRTGTSGEQYF

clone size: NA
J gene: TRBJ1-1
V gene: TRBV11-2
D gene: NA
CDR3 DNA: TGTGCCAGCAGCTTAGCTAGCGGGGCGAACACTGAAGCTTTCTTT
CDR3 protein: CASSLASGANTEAFF

clone size: NA
J gene: TRBJ1-2
V gene: TRBV6-5
D gene: NA
CDR3 DNA: TGTGCCAGCAGTTACTCGAATCCTTTGAGCGGCTATGGCTACACCTTC
CDR3 protein: CASSYSNPLSGYGYTF

clone size: NA
J gene: TRBJ1-5
V gene: TRBV6-1
D gene: NA
CDR3 DNA: TGTGCCAGCAGTGAGGGGATCGGTCAGCCCCAGCATTTT
CDR3 protein: CASSEGIGQPQHF

clone size: NA
J gene: TRBJ2-7
V gene: TRBV19
D gene: TRBD1
CDR3 DNA: TGTGCCAGCACCGGGACAGGGATCCACGAGCAGTACTTC
CDR3 protein: CASTGTGIHEQYF

clone size: NA
J gene: TRBJ2-3
V gene: TRBV10-3
D gene: TRBD2
CDR3 DNA: TGTGCCATCAGTGAGTCAGGCGGGAGGGTAGCAGATACGCAGTATTTT
CDR3 protein: CAISESGGRVADTQYF

clone size: NA
J gene: TRBJ2-2
V gene: TRBV18
D gene: TRBD1
CDR3 DNA: TGTGCCAGCTCACCGTGGGGACAGGGGAACACCGGGGAGCTGTTTTTT
CDR3 protein: CASSPWGQGNTGELFF

clone size: NA
J gene: TRBJ1-5
V gene: TRBV12-5
D gene: TRBD1
CDR3 DNA: TGTGCTAGTGGTTTGTGGACAGGCAGTCAGCCCCAGCATTTT
CDR3 protein: CASGLWTGSQPQHF

clone size: NA
J gene: TRBJ2-3
V gene: TRBV15
D gene: NA
CDR3 DNA: TGTGCCACCAGCAGAGATGGGGTCTCCACAGATACGCAGTATTTT
CDR3 protein: CATSRDGVSTDTQYF

clone size: NA
J gene: TRBJ1-1
V gene: TRBV5-4
D gene: NA
CDR3 DNA: TGTGCCAGCAGGCCTTGGACAGCAAGGAACACTGAAGCTTTCTTT
CDR3 protein: CASRPWTARNTEAFF

clone size: NA
J gene: TRBJ1-6
V gene: TRBV6-5
D gene: NA
CDR3 DNA: TGTGCCAGCAGTTCCGTGGGACTACCCAAATCTTCACCCCTCCACTTT
CDR3 protein: CASSSVGLPKSSPLHF

clone size: once
J gene: TRBJ1-4
V gene: TRBV5-4
D gene: NA
CDR3 DNA: TGTGCCAGCAGCTTTAGAGTCGGTAATGAAAAACTGTTTTTT
CDR3 protein: CASSFRVGNEKLFF

clone size: NA
J gene: TRBJ1-2
V gene: TRBV27
D gene: TRBD1
CDR3 DNA: TGTGCCAGCAGTCCGAGGGGGACAGGGGTGTATGGCTACACCTTC
CDR3 protein: CASSPRGTGVYGYTF

clone size: NA
J gene: TRBJ2-5
V gene: TRBV20-1
D gene: TRBD2
CDR3 DNA: TGCAGTGCTAGTCGTAGCGGGAGTGGGACCCAGTACTTC
CDR3 protein: CSASRSGSGTQYF

clone size: few
J gene: TRBJ2-5
V gene: TRBV6-5
D gene: TRBD1
CDR3 DNA: TGTGCCAGCAGTTACGGACAGGGCGGAGAGACCCAGTACTTC
CDR3 protein: CASSYGQGGETQYF

clone size: NA
J gene: TRBJ1-1
V gene: TRBV5-5
D gene: NA
CDR3 DNA: TGTGCCAGCAGCTTAGTTGAGACTGAAGCTTTCTTT
CDR3 protein: CASSLVETEAFF

clone size: NA
J gene: TRBJ1-3
V gene: TRBV4-2
D gene: NA
CDR3 DNA: TGTGCCAGCAGCCAAGGAGAGGGAACAACTGGAAACACCATATATTTT
CDR3 protein: CASSQGEGTTGNTIYF

clone size: NA
J gene: TRBJ2-2
V gene: TRBV10-3
D gene: NA
CDR3 DNA: TGTGCCATCAGTGAGTCACTAGGAGGGAACACCGGGGAGCTGTTTTTT
CDR3 protein: CAISESLGGNTGELFF

clone size: NA
J gene: TRBJ1-2
V gene: TRBV6-4
D gene: NA
CDR3 DNA: TGTGCCAGCAGTGACAAGGAGGGGGATGGCTACACCTTC
CDR3 protein: CASSDKEGDGYTF

clone size: once
J gene: TRBJ1-5
V gene: TRBV27
D gene: TRBD1
CDR3 DNA: TGTGCCAGCAAACAGGGGTATGGTCAGCCCCAGCATTTT
CDR3 protein: CASKQGYGQPQHF

clone size: NA
J gene: TRBJ2-1
V gene: TRBV28
D gene: TRBD2
CDR3 DNA: TGTGCCAGCACCCCTAGCGGCGGGGGGGCTAATGAGCAGTTCTTC
CDR3 protein: CASTPSGGGANEQFF